This T cell receptor beta chain was sequenced for a study of beta chain features in type 1 diabetes. Reverse transcription of all isolated RNA meant that expressed TCRB transcripts were sequenced. Sequenced by immunoSEQ multiplex PCR; TCRdb stores in-frame clones only, minus some. There are about 930,000 clones in the sample; around a sixth occur only once, and 0.02% to 0.025% lies in the top ten. Germline V gene sequence: CDR1 LGHNA, CDR2 YSLEER. Trimming cost V 1 base and J 4 bases; bases outside gene matches: 11. The CDR3 spans 18 residues. The TCR was taken from a woman in her late teens or twenties in good health. Material for sequencing was naive CD4+ T cells from blood. This chain uses TRBV4-3 with TRBJ2-1; the match to TRBD2 covers 9 bases. CDR3 nucleotide sequence: TGCGCCAGCAGCCAAGTAGCGGGAGTAGATTTCGGGTACAATGAGCAGTTCTTC. Its translation is CASSQVAGVDFGYNEQFF.